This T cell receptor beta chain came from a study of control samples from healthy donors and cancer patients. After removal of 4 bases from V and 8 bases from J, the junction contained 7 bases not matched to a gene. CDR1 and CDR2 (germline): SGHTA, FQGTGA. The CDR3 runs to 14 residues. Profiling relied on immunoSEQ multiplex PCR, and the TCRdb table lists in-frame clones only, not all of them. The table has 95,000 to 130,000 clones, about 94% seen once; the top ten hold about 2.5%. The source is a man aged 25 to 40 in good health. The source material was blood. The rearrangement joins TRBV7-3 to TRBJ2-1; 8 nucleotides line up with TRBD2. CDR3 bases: TGTGCCAGCAGCTCAGGACTAGCAGGCGATGAGCAGTTCTTC. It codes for CASSSGLAGDEQFF.